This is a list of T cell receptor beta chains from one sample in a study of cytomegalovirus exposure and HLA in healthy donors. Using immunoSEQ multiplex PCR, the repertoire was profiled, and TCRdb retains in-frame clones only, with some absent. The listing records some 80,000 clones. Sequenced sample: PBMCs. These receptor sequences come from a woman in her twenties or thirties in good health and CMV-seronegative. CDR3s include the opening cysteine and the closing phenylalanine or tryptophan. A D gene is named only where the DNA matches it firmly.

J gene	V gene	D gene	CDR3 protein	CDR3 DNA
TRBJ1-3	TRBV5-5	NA	CASNLPGGPGSGNTIYF	TGTGCCAGCAACCTCCCGGGAGGGCCAGGCTCTGGAAACACCATATATTTT
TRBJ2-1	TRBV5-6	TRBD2	CASSFSLAGANEQFF	TGTGCCAGCAGCTTTTCCCTAGCGGGAGCCAATGAGCAGTTCTTC
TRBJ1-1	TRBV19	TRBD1	CASSPRPGQGVTEAFF	TGTGCCAGTAGTCCCCGCCCCGGACAGGGAGTTACCGAAGCTTTCTTT
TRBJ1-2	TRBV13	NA	CASGGSWGYTF	TGTGCCAGTGGGGGCAGTTGGGGCTACACCTTC
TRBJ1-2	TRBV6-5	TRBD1	CASSTGGYGYTF	TGTGCCAGCAGTACAGGGGGGTATGGCTACACCTTC
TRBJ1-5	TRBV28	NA	CASSLYGEGNQPQHF	TGTGCCAGCAGTTTATATGGCGAGGGCAATCAGCCCCAGCATTTT
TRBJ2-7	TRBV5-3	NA	CARSLPPGEQYF	TGTGCCAGAAGCTTACCACCGGGCGAGCAGTACTTC
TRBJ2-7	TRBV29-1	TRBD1	CSVGTGEGYEQYF	TGCAGCGTTGGGACAGGGGAAGGCTACGAGCAGTACTTC
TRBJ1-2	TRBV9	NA	CASSGQGSVDYGYTF	TGTGCCAGCAGTGGGCAGGGATCAGTCGACTATGGCTACACCTTC
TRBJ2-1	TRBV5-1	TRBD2	CASSLTPPSAGGPNEQFF	TGCGCCAGCAGCTTGACTCCCCCATCGGCGGGAGGGCCCAATGAGCAGTTCTTC
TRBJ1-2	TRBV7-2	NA	CASSLVGVGGYGYTF	TGTGCCAGCAGCTTAGTCGGCGTTGGCGGCTATGGCTACACCTTC
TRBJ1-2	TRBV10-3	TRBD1	CAISERGHSYGYTF	TGTGCCATCAGTGAGAGGGGGCACTCTTATGGCTACACCTTC
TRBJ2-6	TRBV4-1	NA	CASSQTVPDSGANVLTF	TGCGCCAGCAGCCAGACAGTTCCTGACTCTGGGGCCAACGTCCTGACTTTC
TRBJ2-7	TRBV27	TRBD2	CASSPNSGAEQYF	TGTGCCAGCAGCCCTAATAGCGGGGCTGAGCAGTACTTC
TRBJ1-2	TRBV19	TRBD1	CASSPTGGDYGYTF	TGTGCCAGTAGCCCGACAGGGGGGGACTATGGCTACACCTTC
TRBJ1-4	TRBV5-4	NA	CASSLVGEGKLFF	TGTGCCAGCAGCTTGGTGGGTGAGGGAAAACTGTTTTTT
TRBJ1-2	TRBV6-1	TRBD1	CASSKTGQAVYGYTF	TGTGCCAGCAGTAAAACTGGACAGGCTGTCTATGGCTACACCTTC
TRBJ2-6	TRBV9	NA	CASSVGGSGANVLTF	TGTGCCAGCAGCGTAGGAGGCTCTGGGGCCAACGTCCTGACTTTC
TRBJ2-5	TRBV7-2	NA	CASSLAGAAQETQYF	TGTGCCAGCAGCTTAGCGGGGGCCGCGCAAGAGACCCAGTACTTC
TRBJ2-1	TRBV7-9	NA	CASSPRDFYNEQFF	TGTGCCAGCAGCCCCCGGGACTTTTACAATGAGCAGTTCTTC
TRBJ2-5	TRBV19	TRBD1	CASSTRTGAGETQYF	TGTGCCAGTAGTACTCGGACAGGGGCAGGGGAGACCCAGTACTTC
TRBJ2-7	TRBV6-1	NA	CASTPGEVGEQYF	TGTGCCAGCACCCCAGGGGAAGTGGGGGAGCAGTACTTC
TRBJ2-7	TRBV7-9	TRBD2	CASSPAGGSYEQYF	TGTGCCAGCAGCCCAGCGGGGGGGTCCTACGAGCAGTACTTC
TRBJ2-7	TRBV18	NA	CASSPPGREEQYF	TGTGCCAGCTCACCACCTGGACGGGAGGAGCAGTACTTC
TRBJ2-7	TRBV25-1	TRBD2	CASSDSGRAGNEQYF	TGTGCCAGCAGTGATAGCGGGAGGGCGGGTAACGAGCAGTACTTC
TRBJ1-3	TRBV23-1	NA	CASSSKLFPPKTFSGNTIYF	TGCGCCAGCAGCTCCAAGCTATTCCCACCCAAAACCTTCTCTGGAAACACCATATATTTT
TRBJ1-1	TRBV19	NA	CASSIGTKGLNTEAFF	TGTGCCAGTAGTATCGGGACAAAGGGGTTGAACACTGAAGCTTTCTTT
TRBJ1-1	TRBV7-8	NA	CASSLAPTDWNTEAFF	TGTGCCAGCAGCTTAGCCCCGACAGACTGGAACACTGAAGCTTTCTTT
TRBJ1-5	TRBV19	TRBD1	CASSTSGTGEVGPQHF	TGTGCCAGTAGTACGTCAGGGACAGGGGAAGTGGGGCCCCAGCATTTT
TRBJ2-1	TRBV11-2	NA	CASSPTPSYGEQFF	TGTGCCAGCAGCCCCACCCCCTCATACGGGGAGCAGTTCTTC
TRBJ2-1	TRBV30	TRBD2	CAWTRGDSDNEQFF	TGTGCCTGGACCCGGGGGGACTCCGACAATGAGCAGTTCTTC
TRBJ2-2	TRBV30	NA	CAWRVLGGELFF	TGTGCCTGGAGGGTACTCGGGGGGGAGCTGTTTTTT
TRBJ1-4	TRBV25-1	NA	CASSYPGTNEKLFF	TGTGCCAGCAGTTACCCAGGAACTAATGAAAAACTGTTTTTT
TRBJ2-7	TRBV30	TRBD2	CAWSPGLVLAYEQYF	TGTGCCTGGAGCCCGGGACTAGTCCTCGCCTACGAGCAGTACTTC
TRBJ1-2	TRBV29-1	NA	CSVWGGIYGYTF	TGCAGCGTTTGGGGAGGAATATATGGCTACACCTTC
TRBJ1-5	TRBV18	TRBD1	CASSLGPRQGRGPNQPQHF	TGTGCCAGCTCACTGGGACCTCGACAGGGGAGGGGACCGAATCAGCCCCAGCATTTT
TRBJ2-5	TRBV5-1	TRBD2	CASSLDASGVKTQYF	TGCGCCAGCAGCTTGGATGCTAGCGGGGTGAAGACCCAGTACTTC
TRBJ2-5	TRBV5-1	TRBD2	CASSPGGLAGAQETQYF	TGCGCCAGCAGCCCTGGGGGTCTAGCGGGGGCCCAAGAGACCCAGTACTTC
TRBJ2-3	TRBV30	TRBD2	CAWSVSSGDTDTQYF	TGTGCCTGGAGTGTGAGTAGCGGGGACACAGATACGCAGTATTTT
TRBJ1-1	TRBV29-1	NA	CSVQVYTEAFF	TGCAGCGTTCAGGTCTACACTGAAGCTTTCTTT
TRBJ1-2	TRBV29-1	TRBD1	CSVQGAGDYGYTF	TGCAGCGTACAGGGGGCGGGTGACTATGGCTACACCTTC
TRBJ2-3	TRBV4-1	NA	CASSQDVDTQYF	TGCGCCAGCAGCCAAGACGTGGATACGCAGTATTTT
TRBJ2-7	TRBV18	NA	CASSGRAYEQYF	TGTGCCAGCTCTGGCCGGGCCTACGAGCAGTACTTC
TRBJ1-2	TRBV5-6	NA	CASSRYIEGYTF	TGTGCCAGCAGCCGTTATATCGAGGGCTACACCTTC
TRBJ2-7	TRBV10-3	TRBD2	CAISAQTSGGLEQYF	TGTGCCATCAGTGCACAGACTAGCGGGGGCCTCGAGCAGTACTTC
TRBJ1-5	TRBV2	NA	CASSGGGISRRPQPQHF	TGTGCCAGCAGTGGGGGGGGGATTTCGCGAAGGCCTCAGCCCCAGCATTTT
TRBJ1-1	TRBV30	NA	CAWSRGGVAFF	TGTGCCTGGAGTAGGGGGGGAGTAGCTTTCTTT
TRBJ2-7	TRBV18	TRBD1	CASSVTGVAPYEQYF	TGTGCCAGCTCAGTGACAGGGGTTGCTCCCTACGAGCAGTACTTC
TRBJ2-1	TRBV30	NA	CAWISYNEQFF	TGTGCCTGGATCTCTTACAATGAGCAGTTCTTC
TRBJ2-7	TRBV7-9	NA	CASTLPGTYEQYF	TGTGCCAGCACCCTGCCTGGGACTTACGAGCAGTACTTC
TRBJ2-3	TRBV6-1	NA	CASSEEGLPTDTQYF	TGTGCCAGCAGTGAAGAGGGACTTCCCACAGATACGCAGTATTTT
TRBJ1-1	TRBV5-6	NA	CASSLGAAKAEAFF	TGTGCCAGCAGCTTGGGGGCCGCAAAGGCTGAAGCTTTCTTT
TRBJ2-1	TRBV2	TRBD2	CASSTPASGSNEQFF	TGTGCCAGCAGTACCCCGGCTAGCGGGAGTAATGAGCAGTTCTTC